This TCR beta chain comes out of a study of vaccination effects on CD4 cells after COVID-19. Clones were sequenced by immunoSEQ multiplex PCR, and TCRdb holds only the in-frame ones, with some missing. The table has over 60,000 clones, roughly three quarters seen once; the top ten hold approximately 2.6%. This CDR3 region has 13 residues. V was pared by 4 bases and J by 5 bases, with 5 bases of the junction left unmatched. CDR1 is SGHRS, CDR2 YFSETQ, per germline. ViraFEST assay sequencing came after antigen-specific CD4+ T cells were expanded with viral peptide pools. Subsequent to a culture period of about ten days, CD4+ T cells were isolated. Negative nucleocapsid antibody tests before and after vaccination confirmed no previous SARS-CoV-2 infection. PBMC were cultured at a few million per well with around 10 IU/ml IL-2 and 7.5 to 10 ug/ml peptides. Researchers swapped half the medium for IL-2 medium on both days 3 and 7.

This clone was observed a handful of times. No antigen is known for it. The sequence was obtained from a human donor who received a COVID-19 vaccine. Sample: CD4+ T cells from PBMCs cultured with HCoV-NL63 spike peptides, taken before COVID-19 vaccination. The chain uses TRBV5-1 and TRBJ1-2, with 7 bases identical to TRBD1. CDR3 sequence: CASSPDRAYGYTF. CDR3 DNA: TGCGCCAGCAGCCCCGACAGGGCTTATGGCTACACCTTC.